The 9 T cell receptor beta chains below come from one sample, sequenced in a study of cytomegalovirus exposure and HLA in healthy donors. PCR employed 60 Vbeta and 13 Jbeta primers. Clones were sequenced by immunoSEQ multiplex PCR, and TCRdb holds only the in-frame ones, with some missing. The repertoire holds 250,000 to 300,000 clones, 84% seen once, with approximately 2% in the top ten. The source material was PBMCs. These receptors came from a woman aged 40 to 50 in good health and CMV-seropositive.

V and J are TRBV6-5 and TRBJ2-1; TRBD2 matches at 10 bases. This CDR3 spans 15 amino acids. Germline CDR1 and CDR2: MNHEY and SVGAGI. Trimming at V came to 6 bases and at J to 8 bases, leaving 10 bases not matched to a gene. The CDR3 reads CASRSSGSDWYEQFF. The CDR3, as DNA: TGTGCCAGCAGATCTAGCGGGAGTGACTGGTATGAGCAGTTCTTC.

The genes are TRBV10-2 and TRBJ2-1; 7 nucleotides line up with TRBD2. This CDR3 comprises 13 residues. Germline loops: CDR1 WSHSY, CDR2 SAAADI. J gave up 1 base and V 10 bases, and 4 bases lay outside the gene matches. The CDR3 coding sequence is TGCGCCACCACTAGCGTGTCCTACAATGAGCAGTTCTTC. It is translated as CATTSVSYNEQFF.

There are many counts of this clone. The chain carries TRBV2 and TRBJ2-5, with TRBD2 matching over 10 bases. The length of the CDR3 is 17 residues. Per germline, CDR1 SNHLY and CDR2 FYNNEI. Losses at the gene ends were 2 bases for V and 5 bases for J; bases not matched to a gene: 11. CDR3 nucleotides: TGTGCCAGCAGTGAATCGGCGGTAGCGGGAGGAGGGGAGACCCAGTACTTC. The encoded protein is CASSESAVAGGGETQYF.

In this sample, this clone turned up once. This chain joins TRBV29-1 and TRBJ2-2; 8 bases align to TRBD2. Trimming removed 4 bases from V and 3 bases from J; junction bases left unmatched: 4. The CDR3 consists of 14 residues. Germline CDR1 SQVTM, CDR2 ANQGSEA. The CDR3 is CSVGVAGYTGELFF. CDR3 nucleotide sequence: TGCAGCGTTGGAGTAGCGGGGTACACCGGGGAGCTGTTTTTT.

The chain recombines TRBV2 with TRBJ2-1; D may be TRBD2 (6 bases). CDR3 length: 17 amino acids. CDR1 SNHLY and CDR2 FYNNEI come from the germline V gene. Trimming pared 3 bases from V and 4 bases from J, leaving 19 bases between. Written as DNA, the CDR3 is TGTGCCAGCAGTGATCGTCCTAGCGAAATATTTTACAATGAGCAGTTCTTC. It yields the protein CASSDRPSEIFYNEQFF.

This sequence joins TRBV9 and TRBJ2-3; TRBD2 matches 7 bases. With 4 bases clipped from V and 0 bases from J, the junction kept 8 bases outside the gene matches. CDR1 is SGDLS and CDR2 is YYNGEE in the germline V gene. The CDR3 length is 16 residues. The CDR3 is CASSPELATSTDTQYF. CDR3 nucleotides: TGTGCCAGCAGCCCCGAACTAGCGACTAGCACAGATACGCAGTATTTT. The whole variable domain, remainder taken from reference TRBV9 and TRBJ2-3, is DSGVTQTPKHLITATGQRVTLRCSPRSGDLSVYWYQQSLDQGLQFLIQYYNGEERAKGNILERFSAQQFPDLHSELNLSSLELGDSALYFCASSPELATSTDTQYFGPGTRLTVL.

Relative to its sample, this clone is medium-sized. The rearrangement uses TRBV5-1 and TRBJ1-4; 11 bases are shared with TRBD1. Germline CDR1 reads SGHRS; CDR2 reads YFSETQ. V was pared by 4 bases and J by 8 bases, with 7 bases of the junction left unmatched. The CDR3 loop spans 15 amino acids. The CDR3 loop is CASSAGTGGEEKLFF. CDR3 coding DNA: TGCGCCAGCAGCGCAGGGACAGGGGGGGAAGAAAAACTGTTTTTT.

The chain links TRBV10-2 to TRBJ2-2, with D unclear. Germline V CDR1 and CDR2: WSHSY, SAAADI. V was clipped by 4 bases and J by 0 bases, with 9 bases between them. The CDR3 contains 15 residues. CDR3 coding DNA: TGCGCCAGCAGTGCTGCAGGAACGAACACCGGGGAGCTGTTTTTT. This gives the protein CASSAAGTNTGELFF.

This clone came up once. V gene TRBV28 combines with J gene TRBJ2-2; 9 positions match TRBD1. There are 15 residues in the CDR3. Looked up from germline, CDR1 is MDHEN and CDR2 is SYDVKM. V lost 4 bases to trimming and J lost 4 bases; unmatched junction nucleotides: 4. Here the CDR3 reads CASSSPGQGTGELFF. CDR3 nucleotide sequence: TGTGCCAGCAGTTCCCCGGGACAGGGCACCGGGGAGCTGTTTTTT.